One sample yielded the 11 T cell receptor beta chains listed below, sequenced in a study of Tregs in tolerant kidney transplant recipients. TCRdb's copy holds only in-frame clones and misses some; the assay was immunoSEQ multiplex PCR. The table shows around 78,000 clones, with less than 95% occurring only once. Sequencing was performed on Tregs from blood, taken before the transplant. The origin of the receptors is a human donor who received a combined kidney and bone marrow transplant.

This clone was seen a handful of times. The chain combines TRBV19 with TRBJ1-5; 9 nucleotides agree with TRBD1. The CDR3 has 15 amino acids. CDR1 is LNHDA, CDR2 SQIVND, per germline (reference sequence). Trimming cost V 3 bases and J 1 base; bases outside gene matches: 1. The CDR3 sequence is CASSIDRGSNQPQHF. Written as DNA, the CDR3 is TGTGCCAGTAGTATCGACAGGGGGAGCAATCAGCCCCAGCATTTT.

The chain couples TRBV21-1 to TRBJ1-4. TRBV21-1 corresponds to a pseudogene. This CDR3 contains 10 residues. CDR3 coding DNA: TGTGCCAGCTTCTCTGGAAAACTGTTTTTT. This translates into CASFSGKLFF.

This clone was counted a few times. The rearrangement uses TRBV5-4 and TRBJ2-2; 9 bases are a match to TRBD2. The germline gives CDR1 SGHNT, CDR2 YYREEE (reference sequence). CDR3 size: 15 residues. With V trimmed by 4 bases and J by 1 base, 2 bases remained unmatched. CDR3 amino acids: CASSATSGNTGELFF. The CDR3 DNA sequence: TGTGCCAGCAGCGCGACTAGCGGGAACACCGGGGAGCTGTTTTTT. Full variable domain (rest looked up from reference TRBV5-4 and TRBJ2-2): ETGVTQSPTHLIKTRGQQVTLRCSSQSGHNTVSWYQQALGQGPQFIFQYYREEENGRGNFPPRFSGLQFPNYSSELNVNALELDDSALYLCASSATSGNTGELFFGEGSRLTVL.

In DNA, the CDR3 is TGTGCCAGCCAGTTGAACACTGAAGCTTTCTTT. Translating it yields CASQLNTEAFF. The J gene is TRBJ1-1, the V gene TRBV25-1, with D hard to call. The CDR3 runs 11 residues. V lost 8 bases, J lost 0 bases, and 4 bases lay in between. Germline-derived CDR1 and CDR2 are MGHDK and SYGVNS.

Of note for this clone: At the DNA level, this CDR3 is encoded by other sequences in the same sample as well. The chain links TRBV18 to TRBJ1-1; 7 bases align to TRBD1. The CDR3 contains 14 residues. The germline gives CDR1 KGHSH, CDR2 LQKENI. Losses at the gene ends were 2 bases for V and 0 bases for J; bases not matched to a gene: 0. The CDR3 DNA is TGTGCCAGCTCACCAGGGACAGTGAACACTGAAGCTTTCTTT. This sequence encodes CASSPGTVNTEAFF.

The rearrangement links TRBV10-1 to TRBJ2-7; D gene unclear. Trimming took 5 bases from V and 5 from J, leaving 10 bases between them. The germline V gene has CDR1 WNHNN and CDR2 SYGVQD (reference sequence). The length of the CDR3 is 12 residues. The chain's CDR3 is CASSPPFDEQYF. For the CDR3, the DNA is TGCGCCAGCAGTCCCCCCTTCGACGAGCAGTACTTC.

The CDR3 loop reads CSVEEGGVHEQYF. The CDR3 bases are TGCAGCGTTGAGGAGGGAGGGGTCCACGAGCAGTACTTC. The rearrangement links TRBV29-1 to TRBJ2-7; TRBD2 aligns across 7 bases. After removal of 3 bases from V and 5 bases from J, the junction contained 7 bases not matched to a gene. Germline V gives CDR1 SQVTM, CDR2 ANQGSEA. The CDR3 has 13 residues.

The V call is TRBV10-3, the J call TRBJ2-1; D tentatively fits TRBD1 or TRBD2 (5 bases each). V gave up 5 bases and J gave up 5 bases, with 10 bases separating them. Per the germline V gene, CDR1 is ENHRY and CDR2 is SYGVKD. The CDR3 runs to 13 residues. CDR3 bases: TGTGCCATCAGTCGGCAGGGAGACAATGAGCAGTTCTTC. Its translation: CAISRQGDNEQFF.

The table lists this clone with a count of one. The genes are TRBV5-1 and TRBJ2-7; D could derive from TRBD1 or TRBD2 (5 bases each). The length of the CDR3 is 13 residues. With 4 bases removed from V and 7 bases from J, the gap between germline ends came to 15 bases. Per germline, CDR1 SGHRS and CDR2 YFSETQ. The CDR3 nucleotides are TGCGCCAGCAGCCTGCAGGGAGAGGAAGAGCAGTACTTC. It yields the protein CASSLQGEEEQYF. The complete variable domain, with remaining parts taken from reference TRBV5-1 and TRBJ2-7, reads KAGVTQTPRYLIKTRGQQVTLSCSPISGHRSVSWYQQTPGQGLQFLFEYFSETQRNKGNFPGRFSGRQFSNSRSEMNVSTLELGDSALYLCASSLQGEEEQYFGPGTRLTVT.

The chain links TRBV4-1 to TRBJ2-5, with 9 bases aligning to TRBD1. The CDR3 runs to 16 residues. CDR1 MGHRA and CDR2 YSYEKL come from the germline V gene. The ends lost 0 bases at V and 4 bases at J; junction bases unmatched: 6. CDR3 bases: TGCGCCAGCAGCCAAGAATCAGGGACAGGGAGAGAGACCCAGTACTTC. Residues: CASSQESGTGRETQYF.

The V call is TRBV4-1, the J call TRBJ2-3, with 13 nucleotides matching TRBD2. The CDR3 loop spans 19 amino acids. V lost 1 base and J lost 0; bases outside the gene matches: 7. Germline lookup yields CDR1 MGHRA and CDR2 YSYEKL. This CDR3 reads CASSQAITSGRGSTDTQYF. In DNA form, the CDR3 reads TGCGCCAGCAGCCAAGCGATTACTAGCGGGAGGGGAAGCACAGATACGCAGTATTTT.